This T cell receptor (beta chain) is from a study of shared clonotypes between healthy human individuals. Overall study context: Three plates were used per donor for CD4 naive, three for CD4 memory, two for CD8 naive and one for CD8 memory.

Germline V gene sequence: CDR1 MDHEN, CDR2 SYDVKM. V dropped 6 bases and J dropped 15 bases, with 21 bases sitting between them. This CDR3 is 13 amino acids long. In regard to this clone: Its antigen is as yet unknown.

Findings of the study overall: Naive subsets usually exceeded memory subsets in estimated richness.

Clones were sequenced by immunoSEQ multiplex PCR, and TCRdb holds only the in-frame ones, with some missing. The sample carries hundreds of thousands of clones, roughly 70% recorded once. The source of this sequence is a woman aged 25 to 39 in good health. The source material was memory CD4+ T cells sorted from blood. The sample's subset: CD45RA-negative fraction. The V and J genes are TRBV28 and TRBJ2-1, with D possibly being TRBD1 or TRBD2 (5 bases each). The CDR3 DNA sequence: TGTGCCAGCAGCTCCATGGGGGTAGAGGCTCGGTTCTTC. This encodes CASSSMGVEARFF. The full variable domain, its missing parts supplied by reference TRBV28 and TRBJ2-1, is DVKVTQSSRYLVKRTGEKVFLECVQDMDHENMFWYRQDPGLGLRLIYFSYDVKMKEKGDIPEGYSVSREKKERFSLILESASTNQTSMYLCASSSMGVEARFFGPGTRLTVL.